These 18 T cell receptor beta chains share one sample of origin, sequenced in a study of T cells after somatic rescue of genetic block (dated by TCRdb to the early 2020s). The library was prepared using the immunoSEQ multiplex PCR assay. TCRdb took this table from immuneACCESS and kept in-frame rearrangements with V and J called. Such tables lack part of the clones; where checked against another copy, unresolved V genes explain under half of the gap, and the rest is unexplained. The sample profile shows 65,000 to 70,000 clones; about nine tenths of them were found once. The top ten hold approximately 2.9% of the sample. Material for sequencing was peripheral blood mononuclear cells (PBMCs). The receptors were sampled from a man aged 40-50 years.

The V and J genes are TRBV6-5 and TRBJ1-3; 7 bases agree with TRBD1. The CDR3 contains 14 residues. V lost 4 bases and J lost 4; bases outside the gene matches: 4. Germline V gene data show CDR1 as MNHEY and CDR2 as SVGAGI. The CDR3 nucleotides are TGTGCCAGCAGTTCAACAGGGGTGGGAAACACCATATATTTT. Protein sequence: CASSSTGVGNTIYF.

This chain uses TRBV5-1 with TRBJ2-1; D is perhaps TRBD1 (6 bases). V was pared by 7 bases and J by 7 bases, with 18 bases between. Germline CDR1 reads SGHRS; CDR2 reads YFSETQ. This CDR3 spans 14 amino acids. The CDR3 here is CASRLYSQGNEQFF. In DNA form, the CDR3 reads TGCGCCAGCCGATTATATAGCCAGGGGAATGAGCAGTTCTTC.

This clone was observed a single time. V usage is TRBV2 and J usage is TRBJ2-7, with D perhaps given as TRBD1 or TRBD2 (7 bases each). Germline values: CDR1 SNHLY, CDR2 FYNNEI. The length of the CDR3 is 15 residues. Trimming took off 7 bases at V and 6 bases at J, with 22 bases between the two ends. CDR3 DNA sequence: TGTGCCAGCACTGGACCCCGGGCAGGGGGGGGCGAGCAGTACTTC. Residues: CASTGPRAGGGEQYF.

The chain is built from TRBV5-4 and TRBJ1-1, with D maybe TRBD1 (6 bases). The germline gives CDR1 SGHNT, CDR2 YYREEE (reference sequence). The CDR3 runs to 14 residues. With 0 bases removed from V and 2 bases from J, the gap between germline ends came to 8 bases. The CDR3 nucleotides are TGTGCCAGCAGCTTGGACAGGGTTAACACTGAAGCTTTCTTT. Residues: CASSLDRVNTEAFF. Drawing the rest from reference TRBV5-4 and TRBJ1-1, the complete variable domain is ETGVTQSPTHLIKTRGQQVTLRCSSQSGHNTVSWYQQALGQGPQFIFQYYREEENGRGNFPPRFSGLQFPNYSSELNVNALELDDSALYLCASSLDRVNTEAFFGQGTRLTVV.

The chain carries TRBV2 and TRBJ2-5; the match to TRBD2 covers 7 bases. Per germline, CDR1 SNHLY and CDR2 FYNNEI. V was clipped by 6 bases and J by 1 base; unmatched bases: 8. CDR3 length: 15 amino acids. CDR3 sequence (DNA): TGTGCCAGCAGCGACCCTGGGGGGGTCCAAGAGACCCAGTACTTC. Encoded protein: CASSDPGGVQETQYF. Together with reference TRBV2 and TRBJ2-5, the CDR3 gives the full variable domain: EPEVTQTPSHQVTQMGQEVILRCVPISNHLYFYWYRQILGQKVEFLVSFYNNEISEKSEIFDDQFSVERPDGSNFTLKIRSTKLEDSAMYFCASSDPGGVQETQYFGPGTRLLVL.

This chain links TRBV14 with TRBJ2-7, with D perhaps TRBD2 (6 bases). Germline V gives CDR1 SGHDN, CDR2 FVKESK. Trimming left V 0 bases short and J 2 bases short, with 14 bases between. The length of the CDR3 is 16 residues. The CDR3 is CASSQDMTSRPYEQYF. The CDR3 region has the DNA TGTGCCAGCAGCCAAGATATGACTAGTCGGCCCTACGAGCAGTACTTC.

This chain uses TRBV9 with TRBJ2-3, with D tentatively TRBD1 (5 bases). CDR3 length: 15 residues. Germline V CDR1 and CDR2: SGDLS, YYNGEE. Trimming removed 0 bases at V and 2 bases at J, with 10 bases between. This CDR3 is CASSVDTGDTDTQYF. CDR3 coding DNA: TGTGCCAGCAGCGTAGATACAGGAGACACAGATACGCAGTATTTT.

This clone was observed a single time. J is TRBJ2-6 and V is TRBV5-1, with D unresolved. The CDR3 spans 16 residues. CDR1 and CDR2 from the germline V gene are SGHRS and YFSETQ. The V end was cut by 5 bases, the J end by 0 bases, with 12 bases between. CDR3 amino acids: CASSWPANSGANVLTF. The CDR3 DNA reads TGCGCCAGCAGTTGGCCCGCTAACTCTGGGGCCAACGTCCTGACTTTC.

This clone has just one count. The rearrangement joins TRBV7-3 to TRBJ2-2, with TRBD2 matching over 10 bases. V trimming: 5 bases; J trimming: 0 bases; junction bases outside the gene matches: 3. Per germline, CDR1 SGHTA and CDR2 FQGTGA. CDR3 length: 16 residues. CDR3 sequence (DNA): TGTGCCAGCAGCGTTAGCGGGGGGCCGAACACCGGGGAGCTGTTTTTT. It codes for CASSVSGGPNTGELFF. Full variable domain (outside the CDR3, taken from reference TRBV7-3 and TRBJ2-2): GAGVSQTPSNKVTEKGKYVELRCDPISGHTALYWYRQSLGQGPEFLIYFQGTGAADDSGLPNDRFFAVRPEGSVSTLKIQRTERGDSAVYLCASSVSGGPNTGELFFGEGSRLTVL.

The CDR3 nucleotides are TGTGCCAGTAGTACCCGGGACAGGGGCTCAGAGTACGAGCAGTACTTC. Translating gives CASSTRDRGSEYEQYF. This chain links TRBV19 with TRBJ2-5; 10 bases are a match to TRBD1. The end of the DNA fits TRBJ2-7 better, so the J call may be wrong. Germline V CDR1 and CDR2: LNHDA, SQIVND (reference sequence). The CDR3 totals 16 residues.

The chain couples TRBV14 to TRBJ2-1; TRBD1 or TRBD2 may be the D gene (6 bases each). The CDR3 is 15 residues long. Germline lookup yields CDR1 SGHDN and CDR2 FVKESK. V was pared by 1 base and J by 8 bases, with 15 bases between. The CDR3 DNA reads TGTGCCAGCAGCCAAGTGGGGGGCGCGGGTCATGAGCAGTTCTTC. Translated, it gives CASSQVGGAGHEQFF.

The rearrangement joins TRBV11-2 to TRBJ2-7, with D perhaps TRBD2 (6 bases). CDR1 is SGHAT and CDR2 is FQNNGV in the germline V gene. Trimming cost V 4 bases and J 3 bases, with 16 bases left between them. The CDR3 totals 15 residues. The CDR3: CASSSLEGRNYEQYF. The CDR3, as DNA: TGTGCCAGCAGCTCGTTGGAGGGGCGAAACTACGAGCAGTACTTC.

V and J are TRBV6-1 and TRBJ2-7, with unresolved D. Germline CDR1 reads MNHNS; CDR2 reads SASEGT. CDR3 size: 14 residues. Deletions cut 6 bases from V and 0 bases from J, with 12 bases between. Written as DNA, the CDR3 is TGTGCCAGCAGAGACACTATCAGCTCCTACGAGCAGTACTTC. It specifies CASRDTISSYEQYF.

CDR3 protein: CASSLEVRPYNEQFF. The CDR3 nucleotides read TGTGCCAGCAGCTTAGAGGTTAGACCTTACAATGAGCAGTTCTTC. The chain links TRBV7-9 to TRBJ2-1; D remains unclear. This CDR3 comprises 15 residues. The germline V gene has CDR1 SEHNR and CDR2 FQNEAQ (reference sequence). Trimming took 1 base from V and 4 from J, leaving 11 bases between them.

The CDR3 here is CARAGTGESVDGYTF. The CDR3 nucleotides read TGTGCCAGGGCCGGGACAGGGGAGTCTGTTGATGGCTACACCTTC. This rearrangement joins TRBV2 to TRBJ1-2; 10 positions match TRBD1. The germline CDR1 and CDR2 sequences are SNHLY and FYNNEI. This CDR3 is built from 15 residues. Trimming removed 9 bases from V and 6 bases from J; junction bases left unmatched: 13.

V and J are TRBV6-6 and TRBJ1-5; TRBD1 matches 8 bases. The J segment lost 7 bases and the V segment lost 6 bases, leaving 8 bases of the junction unmatched. The CDR3 loop spans 14 amino acids. Germline V gene lookup returns CDR1 MNHNY and CDR2 SVGAGI (reference sequence). CDR3 sequence reads: CASREPGGVQPQHF. The CDR3 DNA reads as TGTGCCAGCAGGGAACCAGGGGGCGTCCAGCCCCAGCATTTT.

This clone was observed a single time. The chain uses TRBV14 and TRBJ2-3; possibly TRBD2 for D (7 bases). Trimming removed 2 bases from V and 0 bases from J, with 18 bases in between. Germline lookup yields CDR1 SGHDN and CDR2 FVKESK. The CDR3 spans 18 residues. The CDR3 DNA sequence: TGTGCCAGCAGCCAACAGCCCGGGGGGCCCTCTAGCACAGATACGCAGTATTTT. Protein product: CASSQQPGGPSSTDTQYF.

V and J are TRBV27 and TRBJ2-7; possibly TRBD1 for D (6 bases). The CDR3 consists of 14 residues. Trimming took 4 bases from V and 2 from J, leaving 12 bases between them. Looked up from germline, CDR1 is MNHEY and CDR2 is SMNVEV (reference sequence). DNA for the CDR3: TGTGCCAGCAGTTCCGAGACAGGTGCCTACGAGCAGTACTTC. Amino acids: CASSSETGAYEQYF.